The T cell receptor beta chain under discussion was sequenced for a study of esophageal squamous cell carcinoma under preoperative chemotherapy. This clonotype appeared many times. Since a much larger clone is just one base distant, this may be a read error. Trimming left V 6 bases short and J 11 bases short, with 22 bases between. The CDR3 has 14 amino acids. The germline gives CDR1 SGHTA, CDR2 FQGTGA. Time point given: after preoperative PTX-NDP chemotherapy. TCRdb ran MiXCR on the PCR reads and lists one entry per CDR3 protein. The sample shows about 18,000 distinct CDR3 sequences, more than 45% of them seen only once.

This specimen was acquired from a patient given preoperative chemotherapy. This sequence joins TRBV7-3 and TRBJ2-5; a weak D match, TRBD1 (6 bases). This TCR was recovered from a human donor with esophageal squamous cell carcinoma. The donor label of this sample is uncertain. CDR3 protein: CASRPRSRDNEQYF. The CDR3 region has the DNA TGTGCCAGCAGACCTAGGTCACGGGACAATGAGCAGTACTTC.